A selection of T cell receptor beta chains follows, all from one sample in a study of T cells after yellow fever vaccination. MiXCR was run by TCRdb on the 5' RACE reads, yielding one entry per CDR3 protein. The profile shows 400,000 or so distinct CDR3 sequences, roughly 10% of them singletons. Source: PBMCs, taken on the day of the first yellow fever vaccination. Receptors originate from a man in his late teens or twenties who received the YFV17D yellow fever vaccine. Each CDR3 is given with its conserved first and last residue. D genes are given only for firm matches. Size tells how often a clone was seen (once, few, many) or the class of an expanded clone, and some rows leave it out.

CDR3 protein	CDR3 DNA	clone size	D gene	V gene	J gene
CASSLLAGYGYTF	TGTGCCAGCAGTTTACTGGCTGGCTATGGCTACACCTTC	-	-	TRBV12-3/TRBV12-4	TRBJ1-2
CASSLRAGSEDEQFF	TGTGCCAGCAGCTTAAGGGCGGGGTCAGAGGATGAGCAGTTCTTC	-	-	TRBV7-2	TRBJ2-1
CASSFGQGGTDTQYF	TGTGCCAGCAGCTTTGGACAGGGAGGGACAGATACGCAGTATTTT	many	-	TRBV7-3	TRBJ2-3
CASSLLPSGGGNEQFF	TGTGCCAGCAGCTTATTGCCTAGCGGGGGCGGGAATGAGCAGTTCTTC	few	TRBD2	TRBV7-8	TRBJ2-1
CASSTGQGAHEQYF	TGCGCCAGCAGCACTGGACAGGGGGCGCATGAGCAGTACTTC	few	TRBD1	TRBV5-1	TRBJ2-7
CASSRTPQVVQPQHF	TGTGCCAGCTCACGGACTCCACAGGTCGTTCAGCCCCAGCATTTT	-	-	TRBV18	TRBJ1-5
CASSPRQGHEQYF	TGTGCCAGCAGCCCCCGACAGGGACACGAGCAGTACTTC	-	TRBD1	TRBV7-2	TRBJ2-7
CASSDLGRQETQYF	TGCGCCAGCAGTGATTTGGGCAGACAAGAGACCCAGTACTTC	-	-	TRBV10-2	TRBJ2-5
CASGFAPGTASSYEQYF	TGTGCTAGTGGTTTTGCCCCCGGGACTGCGAGCTCCTACGAGCAGTACTTC	once	-	TRBV12-5	TRBJ2-7
CASSQNTGYGYTF	TGTGCCAGCAGCCAAAATACAGGGTATGGCTACACCTTC	-	-	TRBV3-1	TRBJ1-2
CASSGLAHTGELFF	TGTGCCAGCAGTGGCCTAGCTCACACCGGGGAGCTGTTTTTT	once	-	TRBV6-4	TRBJ2-2
CSAQGAVAGNQPQHF	TGCAGTGCACAGGGGGCCGTAGCAGGCAATCAGCCCCAGCATTTT	few	TRBD1	TRBV20-1	TRBJ1-5
CASSPSGGQQFF	TGTGCCAGCAGCCCTAGCGGGGGTCAGCAGTTCTTC	-	TRBD2	TRBV6-5	TRBJ2-1
CASSQNSGGAYEQYF	TGTGCCAGCAGCCAAAATAGCGGGGGGGCCTACGAGCAGTACTTC	many	TRBD2	TRBV3-1	TRBJ2-7
CASSFGSGGIWTDTQYF	TGTGCCAGCAGCTTTGGAAGCGGGGGGATTTGGACAGATACGCAGTATTTT	-	TRBD2	TRBV7-2	TRBJ2-3
CASSPSSVIDTQYF	TGTGCCAGCAGCCCGTCTAGCGTTATAGATACGCAGTATTTT	many	-	TRBV7-2	TRBJ2-3
CATSEDHGTGLTEAFF	TGTGCCACCAGTGAGGACCACGGGACAGGGTTGACTGAAGCTTTCTTT	few	TRBD1	TRBV24-1	TRBJ1-1
CASTPLAGGQQETQYF	TGTGCCAGCACTCCACTAGCGGGGGGGCAACAAGAGACCCAGTACTTC	few	TRBD2	TRBV6-1	TRBJ2-5
CASSLSNYEQYF	TGCGCCAGCAGCTTGAGTAACTACGAGCAGTACTTC	-	-	TRBV5-1	TRBJ2-7
CAWSPTGLAFF	TGTGCCTGGAGTCCGACAGGGTTAGCTTTCTTT	-	TRBD1	TRBV30	TRBJ1-1
CASSLPGSAIQYF	TGTGCCAGCAGCTTACCGGGGTCTGCCATTCAGTACTTC	many	-	TRBV7-2	TRBJ2-4
CSAPAAGGGNTEAFF	TGCAGTGCCCCCGCTGCAGGGGGAGGGAACACTGAAGCTTTCTTT	-	TRBD1	TRBV20-1	TRBJ1-1
CASRPTWGRAYNEQFF	TGTGCCAGCAGACCAACATGGGGCAGGGCCTACAATGAGCAGTTCTTC	-	-	TRBV6-2/TRBV6-3	TRBJ2-1
CASSHRGGNTEAFF	TGTGCCAGCAGTCACAGGGGTGGGAACACTGAAGCTTTCTTT	-	TRBD1	TRBV28	TRBJ1-1
CASSVPWRSGGYPYEQYF	TGTGCCAGCAGCGTCCCATGGCGGTCAGGGGGCTACCCCTACGAGCAGTACTTC	many	TRBD1	TRBV11-1	TRBJ2-7
CSALTGLTDEQFF	TGCAGTGCTCTGACAGGGCTCACGGATGAGCAGTTCTTC	few	TRBD1	TRBV20-1	TRBJ2-1
CASRGGGGRETQYF	TGTGCCAGTAGAGGCGGCGGGGGTAGGGAGACCCAGTACTTC	few	TRBD2	TRBV19	TRBJ2-5
CASRVSGLLSGANVLTF	TGCGCCAGCAGGGTATCGGGACTTCTCTCTGGGGCCAACGTCCTGACTTTC	few	-	TRBV5-1	TRBJ2-6
CASSYDAGDSRVF	TGTGCCAGCAGTTACGACGCGGGGGACAGTAGGGTCTTT	few	TRBD1	TRBV6-5	TRBJ1-1
CASTADRANQPQHF	TGTGCCAGCACCGCGGACAGGGCAAATCAGCCCCAGCATTTT	few	TRBD1	TRBV12-3/TRBV12-4	TRBJ1-5
CSVGPGPNQPQHF	TGCAGCGTTGGTCCAGGCCCGAATCAGCCCCAGCATTTT	many	-	TRBV29-1	TRBJ1-5